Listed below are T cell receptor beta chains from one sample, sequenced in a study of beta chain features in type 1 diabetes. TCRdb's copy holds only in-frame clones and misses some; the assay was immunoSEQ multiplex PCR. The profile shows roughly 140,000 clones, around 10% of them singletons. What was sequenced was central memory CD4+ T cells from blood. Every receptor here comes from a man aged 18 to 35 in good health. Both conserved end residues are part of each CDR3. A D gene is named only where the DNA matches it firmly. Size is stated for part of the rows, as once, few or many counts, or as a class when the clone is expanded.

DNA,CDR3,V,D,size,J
TGTGCCAGCAGCTTCACAGATACGCAGTATTTT,CASSFTDTQYF,TRBV11-2,.,.,TRBJ2-3
TGTGCCAGCAGCTTAGCGCGAGGGAAGAACTATGGCTACACCTTC,CASSLARGKNYGYTF,TRBV7-2,.,.,TRBJ1-2
TGTGCCAGCAGCTTCTCCCGGGACAGGGATGAGCAGTTCTTC,CASSFSRDRDEQFF,TRBV7-3,TRBD1,many,TRBJ2-1
TGTGCCAGCAGCTTGGCAGCGGGGAAAACCGGGGAGCTGTTTTTT,CASSLAAGKTGELFF,TRBV7-9,TRBD2,few,TRBJ2-2
TGCAGCGAGAATCAGCCCCAGCATTTT,CSENQPQHF,TRBV29-1,.,.,TRBJ1-5
TGCGCCAGCAGCTTCAAAGGATCTAGCACAGATACGCAGTATTTT,CASSFKGSSTDTQYF,TRBV5-1,.,.,TRBJ2-3
TGTGCCAGCAGCCCGGGGACAGGGCTTGCCAAAAACATTCAGTACTTC,CASSPGTGLAKNIQYF,TRBV5-4,TRBD1,many,TRBJ2-4
TGTGCCAGCAGCTTGAAGGCAACAGAGACCCAGTACTTC,CASSLKATETQYF,TRBV7-3,.,few,TRBJ2-5
TGTGCCAGCAACGGGGGAGTGGGACAGCCCCAGCATTTT,CASNGGVGQPQHF,TRBV25-1,.,.,TRBJ1-5
TGCGCCAGCAGCCAAGAACCGGGGAACATTCAGTACTTC,CASSQEPGNIQYF,TRBV4-3,.,.,TRBJ2-4
TGTGCCAGCAGCGTAGTGCCGGATAGCTCCTACGAGCAGTACTTC,CASSVVPDSSYEQYF,TRBV9,.,.,TRBJ2-7
TGTGCCAGCAGCCAAGAGACTAGCGGGAGGGCCAAGCAGTTCTTC,CASSQETSGRAKQFF,TRBV4-2,TRBD2,.,TRBJ2-1
TGTGCCAGCAGCCAATTCCAAAGGGTTGCCTTC,CASSQFQRVAF,TRBV14,.,few,TRBJ1-2
TGTGCCAGCAGTCAACCGAGCTTTGAAGCTTTCTTT,CASSQPSFEAFF,TRBV6-5,.,few,TRBJ1-1
TGTGCCAGCCCACTTGGGCCCGCCAGCGATGAGCAGTTCTTC,CASPLGPASDEQFF,TRBV7-2,.,.,TRBJ2-1
TGTGCCAGCAGCCCTAGTGTTAGTGAGACCCAGTACTTC,CASSPSVSETQYF,TRBV7-3,.,.,TRBJ2-5
TGTGCCAGCAGCTTGTCTGAGGTTTCCTACGAGCAGTACTTC,CASSLSEVSYEQYF,TRBV7-6,.,.,TRBJ2-7
TGTGCCAGCAGTTTAGAAGGGCGCATTCAGTACTTC,CASSLEGRIQYF,TRBV28,.,.,TRBJ2-4
TGTGCCAGCAGTTTAATCGGCAGGGGCCTAAATCAGCCCCAGCATTTT,CASSLIGRGLNQPQHF,TRBV28,.,few,TRBJ1-5
TGTGCCAGCGGACAGGGAAGTCCTTATAGCAATCAGCCCCAGCATTTT,CASGQGSPYSNQPQHF,TRBV7-2,TRBD1,.,TRBJ1-5
TGTGCCAGCAGTATCGACAGGGGGGCAAATGGCTACACCTTC,CASSIDRGANGYTF,TRBV6-5,TRBD1,many,TRBJ1-2
TGTGCCAGCAGCCGAGGGGACATCAGTATGGAGACCCAGTACTTC,CASSRGDISMETQYF,TRBV7-2,.,.,TRBJ2-5
TGTGCCAGCAGCTTAACCGGGGGCCGAGATACGCAGTATTTT,CASSLTGGRDTQYF,TRBV7-3,.,many,TRBJ2-3
TGTGCCAGCAATGTGGGGATGGGTCCAACTAATGAAAAACTGTTTTTT,CASNVGMGPTNEKLFF,TRBV9,.,.,TRBJ1-4
TGCGCCAGCAGCCCTGCCCCTAACTATGGCTACACCTTC,CASSPAPNYGYTF,TRBV4-1,.,.,TRBJ1-2
TGTGCCAGCGGGGTTCCCGGGACATTTCTTGCTAATGAAAAACTGTTTTTT,CASGVPGTFLANEKLFF,TRBV28,.,.,TRBJ1-4